This TCR beta chain was retrieved from a study of shared clonotypes between healthy human individuals. As for the study in general: There were three CD4 naive, three CD4 memory, two CD8 naive and one CD8 memory plates per donor. Study conclusions and caveats: Only a few donors were included, so the genetic and exposure-history diversity represented was limited.

Concerning this clone itself: Its target is unknown.

Study processing details: Owing to the provision of junction-only sequences devoid of quality scores by immunoSEQ, filtering differed. Data came from immunoSEQ multiplex PCR; TCRdb stores just in-frame clones and leaves some out. That table gives V, J and clone size, and the DNA gave D and trimming. The sample consists of 1.4 million to 1.5 million clones, roughly 96% of them appearing once. The CDR3 contains 15 residues. Germline trimming cut 4 bases from V and 5 bases from J; bases unmatched to any gene: 7. The V gene's germline CDR1 is SGHRS and CDR2 YFSETQ. Everyone who donated was a Caucasian adult who lived in Nashville, Tennessee.

This rearrangement joins TRBV5-1 to TRBJ1-2; 11 bases agree with TRBD1. What was sequenced was naive CD4+ T cells sorted from blood. Indicated subset: CD45RA+ positively selected. This receptor was obtained from a man aged 25 to 45 in good health. The CDR3 DNA is TGCGCCAGCAGCCCGCGGACAGGGGGCCTGTATGGCTACACCTTC. It is translated as CASSPRTGGLYGYTF.